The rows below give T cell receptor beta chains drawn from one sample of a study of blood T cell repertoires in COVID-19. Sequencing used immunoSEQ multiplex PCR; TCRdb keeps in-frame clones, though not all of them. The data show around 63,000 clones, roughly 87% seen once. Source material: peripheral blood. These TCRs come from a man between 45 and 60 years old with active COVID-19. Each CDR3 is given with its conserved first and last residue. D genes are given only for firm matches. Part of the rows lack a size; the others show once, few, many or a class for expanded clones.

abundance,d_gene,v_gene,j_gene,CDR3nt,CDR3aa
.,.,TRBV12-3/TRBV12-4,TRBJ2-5,TGTGCCAGCAGCCCGGGACTTCAAGAGACCCAGTACTTC,CASSPGLQETQYF
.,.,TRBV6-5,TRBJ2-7,TGTGCCAGCAGTTACTCCTCGCGGGCCTACGAGCAGTACTTC,CASSYSSRAYEQYF
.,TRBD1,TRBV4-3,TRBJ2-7,TGCGCCAGCAGCCAAGAGGTGACAGGGGGGTCCTACGAGCAGTACTTC,CASSQEVTGGSYEQYF
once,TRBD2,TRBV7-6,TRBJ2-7,TGTGCCAGCAGCTCCGGGACTAGCGGGACCTACGAGCAGTACTTC,CASSSGTSGTYEQYF
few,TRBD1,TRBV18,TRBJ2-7,TGTGCCAGCTCACCCGGGACAGTCGAGCAGTACTTC,CASSPGTVEQYF
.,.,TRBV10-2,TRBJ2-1,TGCGCCAGCAGTGTGGGCGGGGTGGTTCATGAGCAGTTCTTC,CASSVGGVVHEQFF
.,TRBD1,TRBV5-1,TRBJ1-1,TGCGCCAGCAGCCTCACAGGGGACCTCACTGAAGCTTTCTTT,CASSLTGDLTEAFF
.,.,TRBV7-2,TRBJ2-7,TGTGCCAGCAGCTTACTCCTTGGGGGGGCGGTTTACGAGCAGTACTTC,CASSLLLGGAVYEQYF
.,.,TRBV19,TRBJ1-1,TGTGCCAGTAATTACAGGGTGAACGGGACTGAAGCTTTCTTT,CASNYRVNGTEAFF
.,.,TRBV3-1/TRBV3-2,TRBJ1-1,TGTGCCAGCAGCCAAGGCGGTGGGGCTTTGAACACTGAAGCTTTCTTT,CASSQGGGALNTEAFF
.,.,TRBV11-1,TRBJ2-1,TGTGCCAGCAGTCCAACCAACAGATATGAGCAGTTCTTC,CASSPTNRYEQFF
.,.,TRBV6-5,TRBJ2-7,TGTGCCAGCAACCGCGGAGATGACTACGAGCAGTACTTC,CASNRGDDYEQYF
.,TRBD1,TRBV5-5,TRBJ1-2,TGTGCCAGCAGCCCCCGACAGGGATACAACTATGGCTACACCTTC,CASSPRQGYNYGYTF
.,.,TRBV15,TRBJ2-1,TGTGCCACCAGCAGGGCCGGGACATCCCACAATGAGCAGTTCTTC,CATSRAGTSHNEQFF
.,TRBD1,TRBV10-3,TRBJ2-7,TGTGCCATCACTTCCGGGACAGTCTCCTACGAGCAGTACTTC,CAITSGTVSYEQYF
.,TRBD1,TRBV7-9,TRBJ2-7,TGTGCCAGCAGCGCCGGGACAGGGGGAAAGGACGAGCAGTACTTC,CASSAGTGGKDEQYF
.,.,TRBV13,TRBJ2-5,TGTGCCAGCAGCTCTCCGGACAACCAAGAGACCCAGTACTTC,CASSSPDNQETQYF
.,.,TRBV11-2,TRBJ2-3,TGTGCCAGCAGCACCACCCCCGGGGTAGATACGCAGTATTTT,CASSTTPGVDTQYF
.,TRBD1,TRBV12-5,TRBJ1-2,TGTGCTAGTGGTTTGGACAGGGGGCGAAGTGGCTACACCTTC,CASGLDRGRSGYTF
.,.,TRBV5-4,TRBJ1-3,TGTGCCAGCAGCTTCCAAACAGGGTCTGGAAACACCATATATTTT,CASSFQTGSGNTIYF
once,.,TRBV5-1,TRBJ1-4,TGCGCCAGCAGTATCTCGGGGTCAACTAATGAAAAACTGTTTTTT,CASSISGSTNEKLFF
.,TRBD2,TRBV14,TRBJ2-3,TGTGCCAGCAGCCAAGAACCTAGCGGGGCCTGGGGCGATACGCAGTATTTT,CASSQEPSGAWGDTQYF